This T cell receptor beta chain was identified during a study of long-term antiretroviral therapy in people with HIV. They ran version v3.0 of the immunoSEQ assay at survey level. The assay was immunoSEQ multiplex PCR, and TCRdb's table has in-frame clones only and misses some. The table records 29,000 or so clones, 90% to 95% of them present only once. The germline CDR1 and CDR2 sequences are SGHDN and FVKESK. The length of the CDR3 is 15 residues. Trimming removed 4 bases at V and 2 bases at J, with 13 bases between. This TCR came from a man between 45 and 60 years old with HIV. The sample in question was unsorted PBMCs, obtained around 7.4 years after starting antiretroviral therapy. The gene calls are TRBV14 and TRBJ2-3; the D call may be TRBD1 or TRBD2 (5 bases each). The CDR3 here is CASSLTGAPTDTQYF. The DNA of the CDR3 is TGTGCCAGCAGCCTTACCGGGGCCCCCACAGATACGCAGTATTTT.